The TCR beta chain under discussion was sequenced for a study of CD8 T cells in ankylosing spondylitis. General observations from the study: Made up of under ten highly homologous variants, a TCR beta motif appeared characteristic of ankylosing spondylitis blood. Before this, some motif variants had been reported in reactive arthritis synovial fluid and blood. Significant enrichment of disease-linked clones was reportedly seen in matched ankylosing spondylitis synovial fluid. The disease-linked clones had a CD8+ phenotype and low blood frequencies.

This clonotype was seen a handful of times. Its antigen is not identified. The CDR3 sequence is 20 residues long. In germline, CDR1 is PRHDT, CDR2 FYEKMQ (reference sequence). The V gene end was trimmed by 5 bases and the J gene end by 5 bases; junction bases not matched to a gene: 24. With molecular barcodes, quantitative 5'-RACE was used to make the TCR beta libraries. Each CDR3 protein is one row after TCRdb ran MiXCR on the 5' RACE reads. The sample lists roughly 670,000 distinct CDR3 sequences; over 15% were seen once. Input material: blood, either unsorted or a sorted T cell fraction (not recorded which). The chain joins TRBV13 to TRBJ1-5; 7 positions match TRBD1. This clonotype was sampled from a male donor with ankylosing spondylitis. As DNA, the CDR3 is TGTGCCAGCAGCCAGCGAGGGGGCCTCTGGGGAAAGACCCTTGATCAGCCCCAGCATTTT. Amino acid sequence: CASSQRGGLWGKTLDQPQHF. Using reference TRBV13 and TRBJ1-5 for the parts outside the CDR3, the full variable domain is AAGVIQSPRHLIKEKRETATLKCYPIPRHDTVYWYQQGPGQDPQFLISFYEKMQSDKGSIPDRFSAQQFSDYHSELNMSSLELGDSALYFCASSQRGGLWGKTLDQPQHFGDGTRLSIL.